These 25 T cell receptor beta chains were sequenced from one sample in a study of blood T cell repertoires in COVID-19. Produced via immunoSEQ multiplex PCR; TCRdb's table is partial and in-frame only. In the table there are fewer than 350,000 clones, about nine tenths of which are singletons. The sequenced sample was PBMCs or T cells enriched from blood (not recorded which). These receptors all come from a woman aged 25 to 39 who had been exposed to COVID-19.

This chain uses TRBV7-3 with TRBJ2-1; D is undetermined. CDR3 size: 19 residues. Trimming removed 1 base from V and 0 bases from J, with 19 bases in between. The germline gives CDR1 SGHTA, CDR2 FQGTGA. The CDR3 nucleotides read TGTGCCAGCAGCTTAAAGGCGGAAATGAGCGTAAGCTCCTACAATGAGCAGTTCTTC. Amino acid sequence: CASSLKAEMSVSSYNEQFF.

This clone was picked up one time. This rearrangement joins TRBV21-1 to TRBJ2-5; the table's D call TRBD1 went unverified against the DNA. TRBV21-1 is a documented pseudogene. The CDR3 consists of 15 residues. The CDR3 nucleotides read TGTGCCAGCGTTGAGTGGCTAGGGGCCCAAGAGACCCAGTACTTC. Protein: CASVEWLGAQETQYF.

The CDR3 reads CASSSYRNYGYTF. The CDR3, as DNA: TGTGCCAGCAGTTCGTACAGGAACTATGGCTACACCTTC. V usage is TRBV27 and J usage is TRBJ1-2; D is perhaps TRBD1 (5 bases). V was shortened by 4 bases and J by 2 bases, with 8 bases between the two germline ends. CDR3 length: 13 amino acids. Germline CDR1 is MNHEY and CDR2 is SMNVEV (reference sequence).

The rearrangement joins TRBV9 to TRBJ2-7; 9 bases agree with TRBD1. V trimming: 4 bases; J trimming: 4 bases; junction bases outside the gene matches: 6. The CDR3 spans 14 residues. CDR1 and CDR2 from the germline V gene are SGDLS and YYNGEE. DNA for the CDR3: TGTGCCAGCAGCTCCCGGACAGGGGCTTACGAGCAGTACTTC. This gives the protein CASSSRTGAYEQYF.

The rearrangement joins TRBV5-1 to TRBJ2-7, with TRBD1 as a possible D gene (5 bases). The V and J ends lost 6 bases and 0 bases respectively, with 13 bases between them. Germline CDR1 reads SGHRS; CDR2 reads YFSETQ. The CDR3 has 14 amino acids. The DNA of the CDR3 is TGCGCCAGCACCAGGGATGTACACTCCTACGAGCAGTACTTC. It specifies CASTRDVHSYEQYF.

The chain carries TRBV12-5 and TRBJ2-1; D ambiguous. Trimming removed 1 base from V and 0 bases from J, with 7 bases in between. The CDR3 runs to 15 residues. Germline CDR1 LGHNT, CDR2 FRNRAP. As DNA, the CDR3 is TGTGCTAGTGGTTTGGACTGGAGCTCCTACAATGAGCAGTTCTTC. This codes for CASGLDWSSYNEQFF.

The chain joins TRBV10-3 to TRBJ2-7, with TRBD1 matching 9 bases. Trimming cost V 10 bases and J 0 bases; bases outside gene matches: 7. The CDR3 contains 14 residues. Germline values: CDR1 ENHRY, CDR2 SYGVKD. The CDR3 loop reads CATRDRETSYEQYF. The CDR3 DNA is TGTGCCACGCGGGACAGGGAAACCTCCTACGAGCAGTACTTC.

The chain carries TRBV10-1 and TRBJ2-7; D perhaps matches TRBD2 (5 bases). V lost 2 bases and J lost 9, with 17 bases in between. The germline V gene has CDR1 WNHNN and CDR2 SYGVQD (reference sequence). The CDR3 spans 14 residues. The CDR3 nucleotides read TGCGCCAGCAGTGAGGGGAGATCGGGTGGTCGGCAGTACTTC. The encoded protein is CASSEGRSGGRQYF.

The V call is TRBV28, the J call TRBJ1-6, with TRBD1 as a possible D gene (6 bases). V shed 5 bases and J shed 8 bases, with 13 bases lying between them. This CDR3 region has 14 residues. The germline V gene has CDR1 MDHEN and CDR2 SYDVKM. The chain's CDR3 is CASSPRDKYSPLHF. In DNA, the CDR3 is TGTGCCAGCAGTCCCCGGGACAAATATTCACCCCTCCACTTT. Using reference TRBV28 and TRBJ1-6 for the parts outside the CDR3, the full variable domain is DVKVTQSSRYLVKRTGEKVFLECVQDMDHENMFWYRQDPGLGLRLIYFSYDVKMKEKGDIPEGYSVSREKKERFSLILESASTNQTSMYLCASSPRDKYSPLHFGNGTRLTVT.

CDR3: CASRGGAEETQYF. CDR3 in DNA: TGTGCCAGCCGCGGGGGCGCGGAAGAGACCCAGTACTTC. The V and J genes are TRBV18 and TRBJ2-5; possibly TRBD2 for D (7 bases). Germline CDR1 KGHSH, CDR2 LQKENI. The CDR3 totals 13 residues. V was trimmed by 8 bases and J by 3 bases, leaving 13 bases between them. The full variable domain, in which reference TRBV18 and TRBJ2-5 provide the parts outside the CDR3, is NAGVMQNPRHLVRRRGQEARLRCSPMKGHSHVYWYRQLPEEGLKFMVYLQKENIIDESGMPKERFSAEFPKEGPSILRIQQVVRGDSAAYFCASRGGAEETQYFGPGTRLLVL.

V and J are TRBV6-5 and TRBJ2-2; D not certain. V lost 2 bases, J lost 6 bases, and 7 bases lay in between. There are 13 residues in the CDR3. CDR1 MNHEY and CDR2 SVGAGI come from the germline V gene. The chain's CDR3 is CASSYNRAGELFF. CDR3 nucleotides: TGTGCCAGCAGTTACAATCGGGCCGGGGAGCTGTTTTTT.

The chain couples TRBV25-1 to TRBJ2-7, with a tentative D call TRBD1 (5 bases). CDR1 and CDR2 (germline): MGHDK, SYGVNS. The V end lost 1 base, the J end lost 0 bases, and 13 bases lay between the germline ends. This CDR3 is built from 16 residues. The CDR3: CASSEFFLTDSYEQYF. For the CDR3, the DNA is TGTGCCAGCAGTGAATTCTTCTTGACAGACTCCTACGAGCAGTACTTC.

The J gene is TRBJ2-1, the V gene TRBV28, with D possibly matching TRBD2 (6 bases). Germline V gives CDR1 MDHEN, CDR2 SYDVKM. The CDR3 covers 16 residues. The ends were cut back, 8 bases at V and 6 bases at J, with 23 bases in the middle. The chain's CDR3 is CASPPAGLSASNEQFF. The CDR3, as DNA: TGTGCCAGCCCCCCGGCCGGACTATCGGCGAGCAATGAGCAGTTCTTC.

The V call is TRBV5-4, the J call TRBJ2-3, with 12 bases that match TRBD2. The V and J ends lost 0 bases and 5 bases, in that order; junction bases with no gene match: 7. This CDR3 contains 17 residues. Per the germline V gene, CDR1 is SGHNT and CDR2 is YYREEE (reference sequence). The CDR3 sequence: CASSLGASGRAGDTQYF. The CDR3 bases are TGTGCCAGCAGCTTGGGGGCTAGCGGGAGGGCTGGAGATACGCAGTATTTT. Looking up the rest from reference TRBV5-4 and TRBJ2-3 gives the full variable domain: ETGVTQSPTHLIKTRGQQVTLRCSSQSGHNTVSWYQQALGQGPQFIFQYYREEENGRGNFPPRFSGLQFPNYSSELNVNALELDDSALYLCASSLGASGRAGDTQYFGPGTRLTVL.

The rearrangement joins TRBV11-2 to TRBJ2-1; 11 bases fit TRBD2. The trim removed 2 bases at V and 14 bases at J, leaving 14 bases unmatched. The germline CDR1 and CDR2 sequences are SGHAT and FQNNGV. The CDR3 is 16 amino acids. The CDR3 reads CASSLHPLAGGLRKFF. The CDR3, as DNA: TGTGCCAGCAGCTTACATCCTCTAGCGGGAGGCCTTAGAAAGTTCTTC.

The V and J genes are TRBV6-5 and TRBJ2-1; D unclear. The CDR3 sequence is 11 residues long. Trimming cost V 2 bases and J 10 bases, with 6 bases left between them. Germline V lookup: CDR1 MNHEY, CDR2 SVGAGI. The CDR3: CASSYPAEQFF. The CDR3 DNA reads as TGTGCCAGCAGTTACCCCGCGGAGCAGTTCTTC.

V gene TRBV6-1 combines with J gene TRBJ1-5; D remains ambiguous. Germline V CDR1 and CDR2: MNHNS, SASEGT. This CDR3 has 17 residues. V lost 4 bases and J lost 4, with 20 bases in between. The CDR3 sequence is CASSARRVSTKNQPQHF. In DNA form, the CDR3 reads TGTGCCAGCAGTGCCCGGAGGGTTAGTACAAAGAATCAGCCCCAGCATTTT.

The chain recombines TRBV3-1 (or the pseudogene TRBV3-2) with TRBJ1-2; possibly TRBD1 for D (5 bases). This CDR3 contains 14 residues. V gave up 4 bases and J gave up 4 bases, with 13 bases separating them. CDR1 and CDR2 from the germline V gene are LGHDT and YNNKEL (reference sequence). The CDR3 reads CASSRSDSFYGYTF. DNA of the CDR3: TGTGCCAGCAGCCGGTCCGACAGTTTCTATGGCTACACCTTC.

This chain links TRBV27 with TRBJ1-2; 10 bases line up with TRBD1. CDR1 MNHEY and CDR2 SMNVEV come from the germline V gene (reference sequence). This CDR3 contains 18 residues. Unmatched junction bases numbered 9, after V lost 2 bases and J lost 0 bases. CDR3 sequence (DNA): TGTGCCAGCAGTTTAGTAGGACAGGGGGGGCATACTAACTATGGCTACACCTTC. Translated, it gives CASSLVGQGGHTNYGYTF.

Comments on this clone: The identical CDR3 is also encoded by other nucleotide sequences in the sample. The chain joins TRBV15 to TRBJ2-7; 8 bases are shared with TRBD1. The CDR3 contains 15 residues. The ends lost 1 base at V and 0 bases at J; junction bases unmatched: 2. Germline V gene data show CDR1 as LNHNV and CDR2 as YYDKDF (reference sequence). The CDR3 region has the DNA TGTGCCACCAGCAGAGGACAGGGGAGCTCCTACGAGCAGTACTTC. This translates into CATSRGQGSSYEQYF.

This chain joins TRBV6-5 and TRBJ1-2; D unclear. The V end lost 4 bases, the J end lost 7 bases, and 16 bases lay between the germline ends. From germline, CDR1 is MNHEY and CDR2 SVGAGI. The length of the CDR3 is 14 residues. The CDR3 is CASSFADRYSGYTF. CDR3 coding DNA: TGTGCCAGCAGTTTCGCCGATAGGTACAGTGGCTACACCTTC.

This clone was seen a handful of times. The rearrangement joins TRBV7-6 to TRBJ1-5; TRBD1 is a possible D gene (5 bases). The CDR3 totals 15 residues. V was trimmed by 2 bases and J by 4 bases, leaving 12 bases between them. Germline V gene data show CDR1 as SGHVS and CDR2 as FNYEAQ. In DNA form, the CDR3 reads TGTGCCAGCAGCTTATTTGAGACAGATAATCAGCCCCAGCATTTT. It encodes CASSLFETDNQPQHF.

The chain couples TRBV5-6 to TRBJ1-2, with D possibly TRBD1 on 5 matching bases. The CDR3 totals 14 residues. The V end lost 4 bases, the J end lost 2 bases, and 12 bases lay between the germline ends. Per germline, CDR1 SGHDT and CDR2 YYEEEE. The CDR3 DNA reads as TGTGCCAGCAGCAAGGGGTCCCTAAACTATGGCTACACCTTC. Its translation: CASSKGSLNYGYTF.

DNA for the CDR3: TGTGCCAGCAGCTTGGGGGGGAAAACGGCGCAGTACTTC. The encoded protein is CASSLGGKTAQYF. The chain joins TRBV7-3 to TRBJ2-7; 7 bases match TRBD2. Germline V gene data show CDR1 as SGHTA and CDR2 as FQGTGA. The V and J ends lost 3 bases and 9 bases, in that order; junction bases with no gene match: 8. CDR3 size: 13 residues.

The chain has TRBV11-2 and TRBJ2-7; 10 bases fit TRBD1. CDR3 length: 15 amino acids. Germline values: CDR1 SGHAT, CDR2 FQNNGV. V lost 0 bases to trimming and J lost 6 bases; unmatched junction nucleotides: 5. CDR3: CASSLDPGQGSEQYF. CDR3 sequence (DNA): TGTGCCAGCAGCTTAGATCCGGGACAGGGGAGCGAGCAGTACTTC.